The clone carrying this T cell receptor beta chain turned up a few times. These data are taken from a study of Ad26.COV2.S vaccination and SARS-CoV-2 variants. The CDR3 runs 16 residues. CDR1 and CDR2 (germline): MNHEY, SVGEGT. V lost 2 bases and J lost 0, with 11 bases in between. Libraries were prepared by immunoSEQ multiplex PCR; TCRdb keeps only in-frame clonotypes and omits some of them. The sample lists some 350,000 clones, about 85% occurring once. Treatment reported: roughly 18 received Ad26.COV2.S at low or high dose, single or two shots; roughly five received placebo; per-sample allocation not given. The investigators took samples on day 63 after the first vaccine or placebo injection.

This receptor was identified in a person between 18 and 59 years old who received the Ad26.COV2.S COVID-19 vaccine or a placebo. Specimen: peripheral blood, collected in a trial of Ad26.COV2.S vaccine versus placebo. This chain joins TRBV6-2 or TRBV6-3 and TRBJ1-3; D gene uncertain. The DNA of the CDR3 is TGTGCCAGCAGTTACGTGAAACCAGACTCTGGAAACACCATATATTTT. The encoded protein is CASSYVKPDSGNTIYF.